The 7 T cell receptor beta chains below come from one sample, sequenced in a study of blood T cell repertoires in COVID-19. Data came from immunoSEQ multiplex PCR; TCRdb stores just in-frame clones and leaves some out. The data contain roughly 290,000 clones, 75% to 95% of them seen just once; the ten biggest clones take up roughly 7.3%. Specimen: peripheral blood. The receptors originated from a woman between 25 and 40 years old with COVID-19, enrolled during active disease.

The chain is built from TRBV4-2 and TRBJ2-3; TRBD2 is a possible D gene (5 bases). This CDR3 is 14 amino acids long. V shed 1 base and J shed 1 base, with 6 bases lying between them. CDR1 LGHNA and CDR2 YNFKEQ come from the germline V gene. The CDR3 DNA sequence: TGTGCCAGCAGCCAAGTGGAGGGCACAGATACGCAGTATTTT. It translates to CASSQVEGTDTQYF.

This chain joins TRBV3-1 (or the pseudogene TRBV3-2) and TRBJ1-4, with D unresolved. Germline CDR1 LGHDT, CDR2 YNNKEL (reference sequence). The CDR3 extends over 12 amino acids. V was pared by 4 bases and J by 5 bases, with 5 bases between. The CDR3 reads CASSLSNEKLFF. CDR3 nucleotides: TGTGCCAGCAGCCTATCCAATGAAAAACTGTTTTTT.

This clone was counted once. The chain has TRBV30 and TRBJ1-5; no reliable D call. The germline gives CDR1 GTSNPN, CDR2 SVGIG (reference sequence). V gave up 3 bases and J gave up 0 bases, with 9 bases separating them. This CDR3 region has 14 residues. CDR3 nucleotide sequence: TGTGCCTGGAGCGAGGAGAATAGCAATCAGCCCCAGCATTTT. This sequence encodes CAWSEENSNQPQHF.

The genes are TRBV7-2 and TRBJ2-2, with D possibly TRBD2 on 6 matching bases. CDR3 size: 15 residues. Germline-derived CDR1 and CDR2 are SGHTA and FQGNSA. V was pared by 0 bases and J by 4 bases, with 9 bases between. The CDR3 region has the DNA TGTGCCAGCAGCTTAGCCTTGGGGGGCACCGGGGAGCTGTTTTTT. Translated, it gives CASSLALGGTGELFF.

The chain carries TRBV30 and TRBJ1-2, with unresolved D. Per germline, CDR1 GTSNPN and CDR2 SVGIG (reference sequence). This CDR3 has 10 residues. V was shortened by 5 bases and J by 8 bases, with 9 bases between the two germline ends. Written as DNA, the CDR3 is TGTGCCTGGTGGAGAGGAGGCTACACCTTC. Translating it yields CAWWRGGYTF. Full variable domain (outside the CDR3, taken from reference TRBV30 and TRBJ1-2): SQTIHQWPATLVQPVGSPLSLECTVEGTSNPNLYWYRQAAGRGLQLLFYSVGIGQISSEVPQNLSASRPQDRQFILSSKKLLLSDSGFYLCAWWRGGYTFGSGTRLTVV.

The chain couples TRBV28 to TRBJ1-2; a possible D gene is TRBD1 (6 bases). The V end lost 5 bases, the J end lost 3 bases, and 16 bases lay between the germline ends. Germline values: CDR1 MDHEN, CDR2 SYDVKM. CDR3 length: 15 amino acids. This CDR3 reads CASSPTGQRDYGYTF. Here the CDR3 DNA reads TGTGCCAGCAGTCCCACCGGACAGAGAGACTATGGCTACACCTTC.

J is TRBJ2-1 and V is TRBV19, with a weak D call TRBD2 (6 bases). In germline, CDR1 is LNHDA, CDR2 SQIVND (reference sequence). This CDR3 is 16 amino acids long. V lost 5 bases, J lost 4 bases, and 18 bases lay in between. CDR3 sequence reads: CASSGITGVPYNEQFF. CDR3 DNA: TGTGCCAGTAGTGGGATCACGGGAGTGCCGTACAATGAGCAGTTCTTC.